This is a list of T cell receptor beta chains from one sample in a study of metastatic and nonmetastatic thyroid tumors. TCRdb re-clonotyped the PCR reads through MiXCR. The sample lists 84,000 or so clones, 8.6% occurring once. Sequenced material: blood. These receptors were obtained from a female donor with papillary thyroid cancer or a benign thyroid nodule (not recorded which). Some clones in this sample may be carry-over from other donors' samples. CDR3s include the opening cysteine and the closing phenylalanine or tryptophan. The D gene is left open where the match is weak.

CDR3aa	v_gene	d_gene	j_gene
CSAMLSETEAFF	TRBV20-1	.	TRBJ1-1
CASSRTGDGYTF	TRBV6-1	TRBD1	TRBJ1-2
CASSANRESTEAFF	TRBV6-4	.	TRBJ1-1
CASSYTGTGTGSGEQYF	TRBV6-2/TRBV6-3	TRBD1	TRBJ2-7
CASSDSVGGGTDTQYF	TRBV6-4	.	TRBJ2-3
CSAGVGGYGYTF	TRBV20-1	.	TRBJ1-2
CASKSGTSYNEQFF	TRBV6-1	TRBD2	TRBJ2-1
CSARKGSNEQFF	TRBV20-1	.	TRBJ2-1
CASSLAELAGAYEQYF	TRBV5-1	TRBD2	TRBJ2-7
CASSEGLVDYEQYF	TRBV2	TRBD2	TRBJ2-7
CATAGGTGLADTQYF	TRBV5-6	TRBD2	TRBJ2-3
CASSIREGRATNEKLFF	TRBV19	.	TRBJ1-4
CSASTGDLFEQYF	TRBV20-1	.	TRBJ2-7
CASSFVVATGEGNIQYF	TRBV7-9	TRBD2	TRBJ2-4
CASTRGGSYNEQFF	TRBV19	TRBD2	TRBJ2-1
CSALRDSHRKLFF	TRBV20-1	TRBD1	TRBJ1-4
CASSLRDYLAGGQFF	TRBV7-9	TRBD2	TRBJ2-1
CASRVSGLDTDTQYF	TRBV11-1	.	TRBJ2-3
CASSPGPGMEGIQYF	TRBV5-6	.	TRBJ2-4
CASSLGQGTDTQYF	TRBV6-1	TRBD1	TRBJ2-3
CATYTGRAFF	TRBV6-1	.	TRBJ1-1
CSARDTGQGMIDGYTF	TRBV20-1	TRBD1	TRBJ1-2
CASSRGQHYNEQFF	TRBV27	TRBD1	TRBJ2-1
CAIREDFTDTQYF	TRBV10-3	.	TRBJ2-3
CATSPKGTADNSPLHF	TRBV15	TRBD1	TRBJ1-6
CASSPVPGSGNTIYF	TRBV18	.	TRBJ1-3
CASSTKGGTSGYTF	TRBV10-2	.	TRBJ1-2
CASSHTGVNEKLFF	TRBV7-9	TRBD1	TRBJ1-4
CAGSVVGASTDTQYF	TRBV9	.	TRBJ2-3
CASSFRSGTGGGELFF	TRBV7-8	TRBD1	TRBJ2-2
CSVEGRRNYEQYF	TRBV29-1	.	TRBJ2-7
CASSLLGVQFF	TRBV12-3/TRBV12-4	.	TRBJ2-1
CASSVLSAGGTDTQYF	TRBV9	.	TRBJ2-3
CASSPTGKETQYF	TRBV19	TRBD1	TRBJ2-5
CASSFSGQVEHGYTF	TRBV28	TRBD1	TRBJ1-2
CAWSVQSGANLAKNIQYF	TRBV30	.	TRBJ2-4
CASSGDRGYNEAFF	TRBV11-2	TRBD1	TRBJ1-1
CASAITGELFF	TRBV28	.	TRBJ2-2
CASSPTRTGGTQYF	TRBV3-1	TRBD2	TRBJ2-5
CASSNRDTDTQYF	TRBV12-3/TRBV12-4	.	TRBJ2-3
CASSGLAGAFAGELFF	TRBV14	TRBD2	TRBJ2-2